This TCR beta chain appears in the sequencing data of a study of blood T cell repertoires in COVID-19. Turning to the study itself: Samples came from the United States, Italy and Spain, spanning acute and convalescent COVID-19. From T cells, B-cell-depleted T cells, or PBMCs came the material, which was cDNA or gDNA.

Participants were aged about 18 to 89 years from around 24 US areas. Original processing notes: Amplified reference gene primers provided the basis for estimating nucleated cell counts. Profiled with immunoSEQ multiplex PCR; TCRdb holds only in-frame clones, not every one. Clone size and the V and J calls come from that table; the DNA yielded D and trimming. The table has 230,000 or so clones, roughly four fifths seen once; the top ten hold around 3.5%. Germline lookup yields CDR1 SGHTS and CDR2 YDEGEE. V lost 3 bases and J lost 0; bases outside the gene matches: 7. This CDR3 comprises 17 residues. Material for sequencing was PBMCs or T cells enriched from blood (not recorded which). This chain joins TRBV5-8 and TRBJ2-4; the match to TRBD1 covers 9 bases. This TCR derives from a man aged 50-60 years who had recovered from COVID-19. The CDR3 DNA follows: TGTGCCAGCAGCTACGGACAGGGGACCGTAGCCAAAAACATTCAGTACTTC. Translated: CASSYGQGTVAKNIQYF. Based on the CDR3 plus reference TRBV5-8 and TRBJ2-4, the full variable domain is EAGVTQSPTHLIKTRGQQATLRCSPISGHTSVYWYQQALGLGLQFLLWYDEGEERNRGNFPPRFSGRQFPNYSSELNVNALELEDSALYLCASSYGQGTVAKNIQYFGAGTRLSVL.